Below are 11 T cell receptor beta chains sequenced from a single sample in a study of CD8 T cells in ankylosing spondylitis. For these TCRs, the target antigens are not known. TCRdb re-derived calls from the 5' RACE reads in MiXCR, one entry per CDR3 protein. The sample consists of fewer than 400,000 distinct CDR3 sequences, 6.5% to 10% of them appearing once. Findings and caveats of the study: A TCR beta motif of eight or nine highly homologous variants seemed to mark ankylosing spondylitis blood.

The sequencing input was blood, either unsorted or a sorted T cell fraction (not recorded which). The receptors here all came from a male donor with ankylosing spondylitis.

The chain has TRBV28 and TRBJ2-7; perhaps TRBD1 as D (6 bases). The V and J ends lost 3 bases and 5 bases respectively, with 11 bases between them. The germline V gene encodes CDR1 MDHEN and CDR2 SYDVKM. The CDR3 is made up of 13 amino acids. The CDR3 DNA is TGTGCCAGCAGTTTCGGCAGGGGCAACGAGCAGTACTTC. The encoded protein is CASSFGRGNEQYF.

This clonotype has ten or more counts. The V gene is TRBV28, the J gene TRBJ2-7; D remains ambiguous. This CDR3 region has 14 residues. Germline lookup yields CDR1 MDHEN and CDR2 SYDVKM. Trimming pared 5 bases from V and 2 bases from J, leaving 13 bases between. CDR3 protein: CASSLGLWTYEQYF. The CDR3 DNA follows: TGTGCCAGCAGTCTTGGTTTGTGGACCTACGAGCAGTACTTC.

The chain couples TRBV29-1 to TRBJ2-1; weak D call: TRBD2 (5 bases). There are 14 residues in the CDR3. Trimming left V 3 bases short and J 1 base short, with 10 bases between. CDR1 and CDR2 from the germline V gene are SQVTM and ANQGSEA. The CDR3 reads CSVDLRRSYNEQFF. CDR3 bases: TGCAGCGTTGATTTGCGGAGGTCCTACAATGAGCAGTTCTTC.

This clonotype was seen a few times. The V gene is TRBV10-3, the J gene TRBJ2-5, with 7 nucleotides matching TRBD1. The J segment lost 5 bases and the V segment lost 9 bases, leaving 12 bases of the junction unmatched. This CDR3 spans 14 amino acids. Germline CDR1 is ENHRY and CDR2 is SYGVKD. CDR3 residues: CAISDRLSGETQYF. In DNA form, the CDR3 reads TGTGCCATATCGGACAGGTTATCCGGGGAGACCCAGTACTTC.

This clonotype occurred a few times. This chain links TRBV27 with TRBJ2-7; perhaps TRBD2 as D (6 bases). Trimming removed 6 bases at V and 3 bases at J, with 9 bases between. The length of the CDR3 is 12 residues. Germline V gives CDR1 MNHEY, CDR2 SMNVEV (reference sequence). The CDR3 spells CASRDGGYEQYF. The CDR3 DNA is TGTGCCAGCAGGGACGGGGGCTACGAGCAGTACTTC.

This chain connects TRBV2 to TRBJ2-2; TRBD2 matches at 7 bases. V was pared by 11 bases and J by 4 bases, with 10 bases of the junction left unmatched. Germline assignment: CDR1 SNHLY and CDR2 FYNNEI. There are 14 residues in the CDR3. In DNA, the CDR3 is TGTGCCGGGGGGGGATTAGTCGGCACCGGGGAGCTGTTTTTT. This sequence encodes CAGGGLVGTGELFF.

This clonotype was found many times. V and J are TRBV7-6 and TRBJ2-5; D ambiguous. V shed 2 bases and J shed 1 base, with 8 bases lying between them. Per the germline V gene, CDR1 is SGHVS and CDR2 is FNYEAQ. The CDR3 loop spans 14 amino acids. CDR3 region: CASSLWLSQETQYF. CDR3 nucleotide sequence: TGTGCCAGCAGCTTATGGTTGAGCCAAGAGACCCAGTACTTC.

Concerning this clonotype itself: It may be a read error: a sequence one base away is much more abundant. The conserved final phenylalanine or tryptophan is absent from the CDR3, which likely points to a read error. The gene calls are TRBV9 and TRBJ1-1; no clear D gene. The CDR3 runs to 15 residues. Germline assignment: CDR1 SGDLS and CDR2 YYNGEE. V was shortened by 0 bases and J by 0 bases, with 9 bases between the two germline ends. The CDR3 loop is CASSVGPSMNTEAFL. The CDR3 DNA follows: TGTGCCAGCAGCGTAGGTCCATCGATGAACACTGAAGCTTTCTTA.

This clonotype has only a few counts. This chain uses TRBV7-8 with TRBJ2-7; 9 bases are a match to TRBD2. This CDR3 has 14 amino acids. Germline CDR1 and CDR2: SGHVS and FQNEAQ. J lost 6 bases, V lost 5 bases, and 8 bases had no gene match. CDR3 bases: TGTGCCAGCAGCCCTAAGGCGCGGGAGGGCGAGCAGTACTTC. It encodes CASSPKAREGEQYF. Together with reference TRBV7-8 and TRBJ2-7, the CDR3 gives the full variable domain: GAGVSQSPRYKVAKRGQDVALRCDPISGHVSLFWYQQALGQGPEFLTYFQNEAQLDKSGLPSDRFFAERPEGSVSTLKIQRTQQEDSAVYLCASSPKAREGEQYFGPGTRLTVT.

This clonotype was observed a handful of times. The CDR3 protein is CASSWTGGANGYTF. DNA for the CDR3: TGCGCCAGCAGTTGGACGGGGGGCGCGAATGGCTACACCTTC. The V call is TRBV5-1, the J call TRBJ1-2, with D possibly matching TRBD1 (6 bases). Germline CDR1 and CDR2: SGHRS and YFSETQ. There are 14 residues in the CDR3. Trimming stripped 5 bases from V and 6 bases from J, with 17 bases between.

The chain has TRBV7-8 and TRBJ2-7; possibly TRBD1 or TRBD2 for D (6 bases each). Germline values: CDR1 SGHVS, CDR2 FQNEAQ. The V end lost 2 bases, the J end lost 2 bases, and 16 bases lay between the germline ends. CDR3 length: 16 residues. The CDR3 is CASSLYGGRSPYEQYF. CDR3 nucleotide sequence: TGTGCCAGCAGCTTATATGGGGGGCGATCCCCCTACGAGCAGTACTTC.